This TCR beta chain derives from a study of T cell responses to AZD1222 COVID-19 vaccine. Study results and caveats: Across the whole spike, CD4 TCRs peaked at regions 160-218 and 743-854. Reportedly, nearly half the spike-specific TCRs target unmutated variant regions. It should be noted that donors were predominantly white British and more often female, and clonal diversity was possibly underestimated.

Clones were read by immunoSEQ multiplex PCR, and TCRdb kept only the in-frame ones, dropping some. The sample comprises roughly 200,000 clones, approximately 91% of which are singletons, and roughly 1.7% rests with the top ten. Of note for this clone: Its antigen remains unidentified.

The CDR3 sequence is 15 residues long. Trimming pared 1 base from V and 2 bases from J, leaving 11 bases between. Germline CDR1 SGHRS, CDR2 YFSETQ. The V gene is TRBV5-1, the J gene TRBJ2-3; a weak D match, TRBD1 (6 bases). The source of this sequence is an adult who received the AZD1222 COVID-19 vaccine. The input for sequencing was peripheral blood, taken 28 days after the second AZD1222 dose. The DNA for the CDR3 is TGCGCCAGCAGCTTGAGCCAGGGGATCACAGATACGCAGTATTTT. It yields the protein CASSLSQGITDTQYF.